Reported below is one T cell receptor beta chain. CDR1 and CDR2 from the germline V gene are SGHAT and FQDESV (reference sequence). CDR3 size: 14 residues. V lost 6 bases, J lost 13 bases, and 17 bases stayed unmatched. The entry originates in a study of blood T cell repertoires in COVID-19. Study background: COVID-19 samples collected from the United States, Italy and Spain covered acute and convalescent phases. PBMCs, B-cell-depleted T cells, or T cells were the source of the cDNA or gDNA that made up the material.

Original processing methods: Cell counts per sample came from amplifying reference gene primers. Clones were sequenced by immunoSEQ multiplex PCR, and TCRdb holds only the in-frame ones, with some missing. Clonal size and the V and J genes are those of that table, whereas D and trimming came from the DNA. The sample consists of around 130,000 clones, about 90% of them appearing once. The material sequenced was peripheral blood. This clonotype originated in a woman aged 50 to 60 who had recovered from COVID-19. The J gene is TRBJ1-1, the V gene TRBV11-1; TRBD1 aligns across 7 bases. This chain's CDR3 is CASRQTGTARFIFF. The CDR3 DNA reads TGTGCCAGCAGACAGACCGGGACAGCCAGGTTTATTTTCTTT.